Following are 6 T cell receptor beta chains from one sample sequenced in a study of control samples from healthy donors and cancer patients. Profiled with immunoSEQ multiplex PCR; TCRdb holds only in-frame clones, not every one. The sample records 110,000 to 150,000 clones, less than 95% being singletons. Source material: blood. These receptors were taken from a man between 18 and 29 years old in good health.

Here the CDR3 DNA reads TGTGCCAGCAGTCAGGGGACAGGGGATGAGCAGTTCTTC. Translating it yields CASSQGTGDEQFF. This chain uses TRBV6-5 with TRBJ2-1; TRBD1 aligns across 10 bases. Germline CDR1 reads MNHEY; CDR2 reads SVGAGI. The CDR3 spans 13 residues. V dropped 5 bases and J dropped 8; count of bases not matched to a gene: 3.

The chain is built from TRBV25-1 and TRBJ1-4; D ambiguous. The ends were cut back, 2 bases at V and 5 bases at J, with 12 bases in the middle. Germline-derived CDR1 and CDR2 are MGHDK and SYGVNS. There are 15 residues in the CDR3. CDR3 DNA sequence: TGTGCCAGCAGTGAACTAGGAGGCTCCAATGAAAAACTGTTTTTT. It yields the protein CASSELGGSNEKLFF.

The CDR3 DNA reads as TGCGCCAGCAGCTGGGGGAGTGAGGAGAACACTGAAGCTTTCTTT. Translating it yields CASSWGSEENTEAFF. The chain carries TRBV5-1 and TRBJ1-1; tentatively, D is TRBD1 (5 bases). Trimming stripped 3 bases from V and 1 base from J, with 13 bases between. Germline V gives CDR1 SGHRS, CDR2 YFSETQ. This CDR3 contains 15 residues.

CDR3 loop: CATSRDYPQPNTEAFF. Written as DNA, the CDR3 is TGTGCCACCAGCAGAGATTATCCACAGCCGAACACTGAAGCTTTCTTT. The chain recombines TRBV15 with TRBJ1-1; D remains ambiguous. This CDR3 is 16 amino acids long. Between the trimmed V and J ends, which lost 0 bases and 1 base, there was a span of 12 bases. CDR1 and CDR2 (germline): LNHNV, YYDKDF (reference sequence).

The chain joins TRBV3-1 (or the pseudogene TRBV3-2) to TRBJ1-2; 9 nucleotides match TRBD1. The CDR3 has 17 residues. Germline CDR1 reads LGHDT; CDR2 reads YNNKEL (reference sequence). J gave up 6 bases and V 6 bases, and 17 bases lay outside the gene matches. CDR3 coding DNA: TGTGCCAGCAGAAAATCGGTCCCGGGACAGGGAGTCGATGGCTACACCTTC. It codes for CASRKSVPGQGVDGYTF.

The chain has TRBV7-9 and TRBJ2-3, with D hard to call. The CDR3 is made up of 12 amino acids. Germline CDR1 and CDR2: SEHNR and FQNEAQ (reference sequence). V dropped 5 bases and J dropped 6 bases, with 9 bases sitting between them. CDR3 loop: CASSTMRDTQYF. DNA of the CDR3: TGTGCCAGCAGCACTATGCGGGATACGCAGTATTTT.